The 8 T cell receptor beta chains in this list originate from one sample, sequenced in a study of Graves' ophthalmopathy and Graves' hyperthyroidism. Scientists amplified the TCR beta CDR3 regions from RNA transcripts. The library came from an HTBI-primed first-round RT-PCR and a second-round multiplex PCR. A single record per CDR3 protein comes from TCRdb applying MiXCR to the multiplex PCR reads. Here the sample spans roughly 1.1 million distinct CDR3 sequences, about 35% being singletons. The sample comprised peripheral blood or thyroid tissue (not recorded which). The receptor source for this set is an adult man with Graves' hyperthyroidism.

This clonotype appeared many times. The chain carries TRBV4-1 and TRBJ1-2; no clear D gene. V lost 4 bases and J 3 bases, leaving 9 bases between the germline ends. The germline V gene has CDR1 MGHRA and CDR2 YSYEKL. CDR3 size: 13 residues. The CDR3 DNA reads as TGCGCCAGCAGCCGAAACACCGACTATGGCTACACCTTC. It yields the protein CASSRNTDYGYTF.

This clonotype was observed many times. CDR3 DNA: TGTGCCACCAGCAGAGATGCAGGGCACGGTCAGCCCCAGCATTTT. It codes for CATSRDAGHGQPQHF. The V and J genes are TRBV15 and TRBJ1-5; tentatively, D is TRBD1 (5 bases). Trimming left V 0 bases short and J 6 bases short, with 12 bases between. Germline lookup yields CDR1 LNHNV and CDR2 YYDKDF (reference sequence). This CDR3 comprises 15 residues.

This clonotype appeared many times. The gene calls are TRBV15 and TRBJ2-7; D is unresolved. The V end lost 3 bases, the J end lost 6 bases, and 12 bases lay between the germline ends. Germline CDR1 reads LNHNV; CDR2 reads YYDKDF (reference sequence). This CDR3 comprises 13 residues. DNA for the CDR3: TGTGCCACCAGCAGTGACCGACTCGGCGAGCAGTACTTC. This sequence encodes CATSSDRLGEQYF.

J is TRBJ1-1 and V is TRBV6-2 or TRBV6-3; the D gene is possibly TRBD1 (5 bases). V was shortened by 5 bases and J by 5 bases, with 12 bases between the two germline ends. The CDR3 covers 13 residues. In germline, CDR1 is MNHEY, CDR2 SVGEGT. The CDR3 sequence: CASSRGGWTEAFF. The CDR3 nucleotides are TGTGCCAGCAGTAGGGGCGGGTGGACTGAAGCTTTCTTT.

The rearrangement links TRBV7-9 to TRBJ2-7; D perhaps matches TRBD1 (6 bases). There are 16 residues in the CDR3. The V gene lost 1 base and the J gene lost 4 bases, with 17 bases spanning the gap. Germline CDR1 SEHNR, CDR2 FQNEAQ (reference sequence). The CDR3 DNA reads as TGTGCCAGCAGCTTAGGCGTTGGACAGTCAACTTACGAGCAGTACTTC. Translation: CASSLGVGQSTYEQYF. Looking up the rest from reference TRBV7-9 and TRBJ2-7 gives the full variable domain: DTGVSQNPRHKITKRGQNVTFRCDPISEHNRLYWYRQTLGQGPEFLTYFQNEAQLEKSRLLSDRFSAERPKGSFSTLEIQRTEQGDSAMYLCASSLGVGQSTYEQYFGPGTRLTVT.

This clonotype was detected ten times or more. The chain employs TRBV2 and TRBJ1-1, with D hard to call. V lost 7 bases, J lost 3 bases, and 12 bases lay in between. This CDR3 has 13 residues. Germline CDR1 and CDR2: SNHLY and FYNNEI. The CDR3 region has the DNA TGTGCCAGCACCGACTCGAGGGACACTGAAGCTTTCTTT. It specifies CASTDSRDTEAFF.

The genes are TRBV30 and TRBJ1-2, with D possibly TRBD1 on 6 matching bases. Germline CDR1 reads GTSNPN; CDR2 reads SVGIG (reference sequence). V lost 6 bases, J lost 4 bases, and 12 bases lay in between. This CDR3 comprises 12 residues. CDR3 loop: CACKQGFYGYTF. Here the CDR3 DNA reads TGTGCCTGCAAACAGGGTTTCTATGGCTACACCTTC.

Ten or more counts support this clonotype. The rearrangement joins TRBV19 to TRBJ1-1; D is unclear. The CDR3 has 11 residues. V dropped 10 bases and J dropped 0 bases, with 6 bases sitting between them. Looked up from germline, CDR1 is LNHDA and CDR2 is SQIVND (reference sequence). CDR3 loop: CATTVNTEAFF. In nucleotides, the CDR3 is TGTGCCACCACGGTGAACACTGAAGCTTTCTTT. The complete variable domain, with remaining parts taken from reference TRBV19 and TRBJ1-1, reads DGGITQSPKYLFRKEGQNVTLSCEQNLNHDAMYWYRQDPGQGLRLIYYSQIVNDFQKGDIAEGYSVSREKKESFPLTVTSAQKNPTAFYLCATTVNTEAFFGQGTRLTVV.